Listed below are T cell receptor beta chains from one sample, sequenced in a study of memory CD4+ T cells and cytomegalovirus serostatus. Libraries were prepared by immunoSEQ multiplex PCR; TCRdb keeps only in-frame clonotypes and omits some of them. In the table there are more than 45,000 clones, over 75% of which are singletons. Sequencing was done on a sample of memory CD4+ T cells from blood. Every receptor here comes from an adult in good health and CMV-seronegative. The CDR3 runs from the conserved cysteine through the conserved F or W. The D gene is left open where the match is weak. Expanded clones are given a class, and other clones once, few, many or no size at all.

v_call: TRBV18
d_call: NA
clone_size: NA
j_call: TRBJ2-7
cdr3_aa: CASSPGQTSYEQYF
cdr3_nt: TGTGCCAGCTCACCAGGACAGACCTCCTACGAGCAGTACTTC

v_call: TRBV15
d_call: NA
clone_size: few
j_call: TRBJ1-1
cdr3_aa: CATSRVRQKGLVGTEAFF
cdr3_nt: TGTGCCACCAGCAGAGTACGCCAGAAAGGTCTCGTAGGCACTGAAGCTTTCTTT

v_call: TRBV5-4
d_call: TRBD1
clone_size: once
j_call: TRBJ2-2
cdr3_aa: CAIPSPGQMNTGELFF
cdr3_nt: TGTGCCATCCCTTCCCCGGGACAGATGAACACCGGGGAGCTGTTTTTT

v_call: TRBV19
d_call: NA
clone_size: NA
j_call: TRBJ1-2
cdr3_aa: CASSIDLDYGYTF
cdr3_nt: TGTGCCAGTAGTATAGATCTCGACTATGGCTACACCTTC

v_call: TRBV10-3
d_call: TRBD1
clone_size: NA
j_call: TRBJ1-2
cdr3_aa: CATTESRQGDGYTF
cdr3_nt: TGTGCCACCACAGAGTCTAGACAGGGGGATGGCTACACCTTC

v_call: TRBV18
d_call: NA
clone_size: NA
j_call: TRBJ2-2
cdr3_aa: CASSPLGNTGELFF
cdr3_nt: TGTGCCAGCTCACCGTTGGGGAACACCGGGGAGCTGTTTTTT

v_call: TRBV29-1
d_call: NA
clone_size: NA
j_call: TRBJ2-7
cdr3_aa: CSVVLQGVYEQYF
cdr3_nt: TGCAGCGTCGTACTACAGGGAGTCTACGAGCAGTACTTC

v_call: TRBV4-1
d_call: TRBD2
clone_size: NA
j_call: TRBJ2-7
cdr3_aa: CASSHPGLAGGWDSYEQYF
cdr3_nt: TGCGCCAGCAGCCACCCGGGACTAGCGGGGGGATGGGACTCCTACGAGCAGTACTTC

v_call: TRBV5-1
d_call: TRBD1
clone_size: NA
j_call: TRBJ1-2
cdr3_aa: CASSNGQGGSYTF
cdr3_nt: TGCGCCAGCAGTAATGGACAGGGTGGTAGCTACACCTTC

v_call: TRBV5-4
d_call: NA
clone_size: NA
j_call: TRBJ1-1
cdr3_aa: CASSLTGAWNTEAFF
cdr3_nt: TGTGCCAGCAGCCTTACGGGGGCGTGGAACACTGAAGCTTTCTTT

v_call: TRBV7-3
d_call: NA
clone_size: NA
j_call: TRBJ2-7
cdr3_aa: CASSFREDPIKQYF
cdr3_nt: TGTGCCAGCAGCTTCAGGGAAGATCCTATCAAGCAGTACTTC

v_call: TRBV28
d_call: TRBD2
clone_size: few
j_call: TRBJ2-7
cdr3_aa: CASSFSGASYYEQYF
cdr3_nt: TGTGCCAGCAGTTTTAGCGGGGCAAGCTACTACGAGCAGTACTTC

v_call: TRBV5-5
d_call: NA
clone_size: NA
j_call: TRBJ1-2
cdr3_aa: CASSVTGASWGYTF
cdr3_nt: TGTGCCAGCAGCGTTACAGGTGCCTCGTGGGGCTACACCTTC

v_call: TRBV30
d_call: NA
clone_size: NA
j_call: TRBJ2-1
cdr3_aa: CAWSAQGSYNEQFF
cdr3_nt: TGTGCCTGGAGTGCACAGGGTTCCTACAATGAGCAGTTCTTC

v_call: TRBV6-4
d_call: TRBD1
clone_size: NA
j_call: TRBJ1-1
cdr3_aa: CASSADRGQTEAFF
cdr3_nt: TGTGCCAGCAGTGCTGACAGGGGGCAAACTGAAGCTTTCTTT

v_call: TRBV23-1
d_call: TRBD1
clone_size: NA
j_call: TRBJ2-2
cdr3_aa: CASRHSTGTANTGELFF
cdr3_nt: TGCGCCAGCAGGCACTCTACCGGGACAGCGAACACCGGGGAGCTGTTTTTT

v_call: TRBV11-2
d_call: NA
clone_size: NA
j_call: TRBJ1-1
cdr3_aa: CASSLVTGWNTEAFF
cdr3_nt: TGTGCCAGCAGCTTAGTGACAGGTTGGAACACTGAAGCTTTCTTT

v_call: TRBV7-9
d_call: NA
clone_size: once
j_call: TRBJ2-5
cdr3_aa: CASSLQGWANNPQETQYF
cdr3_nt: TGTGCCAGCAGCTTACAAGGTTGGGCAAACAACCCTCAAGAGACCCAGTACTTC

v_call: TRBV5-1
d_call: NA
clone_size: NA
j_call: TRBJ1-1
cdr3_aa: CASSLGQRNEAFF
cdr3_nt: TGCGCCAGCAGCTTGGGACAGAGGAACGAAGCTTTCTTT

v_call: TRBV27
d_call: NA
clone_size: NA
j_call: TRBJ1-4
cdr3_aa: CASTTTGSGREKLFF
cdr3_nt: TGTGCCAGCACCACAACAGGCAGTGGACGAGAAAAACTGTTTTTT

v_call: TRBV6-4
d_call: NA
clone_size: few
j_call: TRBJ2-7
cdr3_aa: CASSLEAGSSYEQYF
cdr3_nt: TGTGCCAGCAGTCTCGAGGCAGGGAGCTCCTACGAGCAGTACTTC

v_call: TRBV30
d_call: NA
clone_size: NA
j_call: TRBJ1-1
cdr3_aa: CAWSDEGLNTEAFF
cdr3_nt: TGTGCCTGGAGTGATGAAGGTCTGAACACTGAAGCTTTCTTT

v_call: TRBV5-1
d_call: NA
clone_size: NA
j_call: TRBJ2-2
cdr3_aa: CASSLDTRGSGELFF
cdr3_nt: TGCGCCAGCAGCTTGGACACCCGAGGGTCCGGGGAGCTGTTTTTT

v_call: TRBV11-3
d_call: TRBD2
clone_size: NA
j_call: TRBJ2-1
cdr3_aa: CASSPLAGAYNEQFF
cdr3_nt: TGTGCCAGCAGCCCCTTAGCGGGGGCCTACAATGAGCAGTTCTTC

v_call: TRBV30
d_call: NA
clone_size: few
j_call: TRBJ2-7
cdr3_aa: CAWTPPGAGQYEQYF
cdr3_nt: TGTGCCTGGACCCCCCCCGGAGCAGGGCAGTACGAGCAGTACTTC

v_call: TRBV9
d_call: NA
clone_size: NA
j_call: TRBJ2-3
cdr3_aa: CASSARLSGITDTQYF
cdr3_nt: TGTGCCAGCAGCGCCCGACTCTCCGGGATCACAGATACGCAGTATTTT

v_call: TRBV7-9
d_call: NA
clone_size: NA
j_call: TRBJ2-7
cdr3_aa: CASSPWDHEQYF
cdr3_nt: TGTGCCAGCAGCCCATGGGACCACGAGCAGTACTTC

v_call: TRBV28
d_call: TRBD1
clone_size: NA
j_call: TRBJ1-2
cdr3_aa: CASSYPSGTEFYGYTF
cdr3_nt: TGTGCCAGCAGTTACCCGTCCGGGACAGAATTCTATGGCTACACCTTC

v_call: TRBV5-1
d_call: TRBD1
clone_size: NA
j_call: TRBJ2-7
cdr3_aa: CASTSEGQGVKEQYF
cdr3_nt: TGCGCCAGCACCTCCGAGGGACAGGGCGTAAAGGAGCAGTACTTC

v_call: TRBV11-3
d_call: NA
clone_size: NA
j_call: TRBJ2-1
cdr3_aa: CASSFSRYNEQFF
cdr3_nt: TGTGCCAGCAGCTTCAGCAGATACAATGAGCAGTTCTTC

v_call: TRBV2
d_call: TRBD1
clone_size: NA
j_call: TRBJ1-4
cdr3_aa: CASSLRTGGNEKLFF
cdr3_nt: TGTGCCAGCAGTCTACGGACAGGGGGAAATGAAAAACTGTTTTTT

v_call: TRBV30
d_call: NA
clone_size: NA
j_call: TRBJ2-3
cdr3_aa: CAWSVGGANTQYF
cdr3_nt: TGTGCCTGGAGTGTTGGTGGGGCCAATACGCAGTATTTT

v_call: TRBV7-8
d_call: TRBD2
clone_size: NA
j_call: TRBJ2-1
cdr3_aa: CASSLSRTRTYNEQFF
cdr3_nt: TGTGCCAGCAGCTTATCTAGGACTAGGACTTACAATGAGCAGTTCTTC

v_call: TRBV7-8
d_call: NA
clone_size: NA
j_call: TRBJ2-1
cdr3_aa: CASSLDRERQFF
cdr3_nt: TGTGCCAGCAGCTTAGACAGGGAAAGGCAGTTCTTC

v_call: TRBV5-1
d_call: NA
clone_size: NA
j_call: TRBJ2-2
cdr3_aa: CASKSRTAESTGELFF
cdr3_nt: TGCGCAAGTAAGAGTCGGACAGCCGAGAGCACCGGGGAGCTGTTTTTT

v_call: TRBV6-5
d_call: NA
clone_size: NA
j_call: TRBJ1-2
cdr3_aa: CASSYSGRDDGYTF
cdr3_nt: TGTGCCAGCAGTTACTCCGGTCGGGACGACGGCTACACCTTC

v_call: TRBV5-4
d_call: TRBD2
clone_size: NA
j_call: TRBJ2-3
cdr3_aa: CASSVSSGETDTQYF
cdr3_nt: TGTGCCAGCAGCGTGTCTAGCGGGGAGACAGATACGCAGTATTTT

v_call: TRBV7-9
d_call: NA
clone_size: NA
j_call: TRBJ1-3
cdr3_aa: CASSQGSGNTIYF
cdr3_nt: TGTGCCAGTTCACAGGGCTCTGGAAACACCATATATTTT

v_call: TRBV18
d_call: TRBD1
clone_size: NA
j_call: TRBJ1-6
cdr3_aa: CASSPLTDRGYNSPLHF
cdr3_nt: TGTGCCAGCTCACCCCTAACAGACAGGGGTTATAATTCACCCCTCCACTTT

v_call: TRBV6-1
d_call: NA
clone_size: NA
j_call: TRBJ1-1
cdr3_aa: CASSENTEAFF
cdr3_nt: TGTGCCAGCAGTGAGAACACTGAAGCTTTCTTT

v_call: TRBV6-5
d_call: NA
clone_size: NA
j_call: TRBJ2-7
cdr3_aa: CASSRPSPPEQYF
cdr3_nt: TGTGCCAGCAGTCGCCCTAGCCCCCCCGAGCAGTACTTC

v_call: TRBV7-2
d_call: NA
clone_size: NA
j_call: TRBJ2-3
cdr3_aa: CASSLGPTDTQYF
cdr3_nt: TGTGCCAGCAGCTTAGGGCCCACAGATACGCAGTATTTT

v_call: TRBV30
d_call: NA
clone_size: NA
j_call: TRBJ1-1
cdr3_aa: CAWTGEGGGLTEAFF
cdr3_nt: TGTGCCTGGACGGGGGAAGGAGGGGGTTTAACTGAAGCTTTCTTT

v_call: TRBV18
d_call: TRBD1
clone_size: few
j_call: TRBJ1-1
cdr3_aa: CASSPTDRGSMNTEAFF
cdr3_nt: TGTGCCAGCTCACCGACGGACAGGGGCTCCATGAACACTGAAGCTTTCTTT

v_call: TRBV19
d_call: NA
clone_size: NA
j_call: TRBJ2-3
cdr3_aa: CASSNYPGTRADTQYF
cdr3_nt: TGTGCCAGTAGTAACTACCCCGGGACTCGGGCAGATACGCAGTATTTT

v_call: TRBV20-1
d_call: NA
clone_size: NA
j_call: TRBJ1-1
cdr3_aa: CSALGNTEAFF
cdr3_nt: TGCAGTGCTCTCGGGAACACTGAAGCTTTCTTT

v_call: TRBV5-8
d_call: NA
clone_size: NA
j_call: TRBJ2-6
cdr3_aa: CASSQSSLSGANVLTF
cdr3_nt: TGTGCCAGCAGCCAGAGCAGTCTCTCTGGGGCCAACGTCCTGACTTTC

v_call: TRBV6-1
d_call: TRBD2
clone_size: NA
j_call: TRBJ2-7
cdr3_aa: CASSEGYGLAGGRSYEQYF
cdr3_nt: TGTGCCAGCAGTGAAGGTTATGGGCTAGCGGGGGGCCGCTCCTACGAGCAGTACTTC

v_call: TRBV19
d_call: NA
clone_size: NA
j_call: TRBJ1-4
cdr3_aa: CASSIVFTRGEKLFF
cdr3_nt: TGTGCCAGTAGTATCGTGTTCACAAGAGGGGAAAAACTGTTTTTT

v_call: TRBV6-1
d_call: NA
clone_size: once
j_call: TRBJ1-3
cdr3_aa: CASSGRSGNTIYF
cdr3_nt: TGTGCCAGCAGTGGACGGTCTGGAAACACCATATATTTT

v_call: TRBV25-1
d_call: NA
clone_size: NA
j_call: TRBJ1-6
cdr3_aa: CASSESTIGRYNSPLHF
cdr3_nt: TGTGCCAGCAGTGAATCTACCATTGGGAGATATAATTCACCCCTCCACTTT

v_call: TRBV27
d_call: NA
clone_size: few
j_call: TRBJ1-5
cdr3_aa: CASSLSPFPGSNQPQHF
cdr3_nt: TGTGCCAGCAGTTTATCGCCCTTCCCCGGAAGCAATCAGCCCCAGCATTTT